A single sample gave rise to the 23 T cell receptor beta chains below, sequenced in a study of CD8 T cells in ankylosing spondylitis. Overall study results and limits: Within ankylosing spondylitis blood, a TCR beta motif made up of seven to nine highly homologous variants appeared to be characteristic.

TCRdb called the 5' RACE reads again in MiXCR, with one record for every CDR3 protein. Here the sample spans hundreds of thousands of distinct CDR3 sequences, 12% being singletons. These receptors are not linked to any known antigen. Material: blood, either unsorted or a sorted T cell fraction (not recorded which). The receptor source for this set is a male donor with ankylosing spondylitis.

This clonotype was seen more than once but under ten times. The rearrangement joins TRBV3-1 to TRBJ1-1; no definite D call. The CDR3 has 13 residues. V was cut by 5 bases and J by 5 bases, with 12 bases left in between. Germline V gene sequence: CDR1 LGHDT, CDR2 YNNKEL (reference sequence). The CDR3 reads CASSVGDVTEAFF. The CDR3 DNA reads as TGTGCCAGCAGCGTTGGGGATGTGACTGAAGCTTTCTTT.

In this sample, this clonotype turned up a few times. The rearrangement joins TRBV7-6 to TRBJ1-2, with D possibly matching TRBD1 (6 bases). The CDR3 totals 16 residues. V was trimmed by 2 bases and J by 5 bases, leaving 18 bases between them. Germline assignment: CDR1 SGHVS and CDR2 FNYEAQ. The CDR3 protein is CASSLSAGAPGYGYTF. For the CDR3, the DNA is TGTGCCAGCAGCTTATCGGCGGGGGCTCCGGGATATGGCTACACCTTC.

This clonotype was found many times. The rearrangement joins TRBV20-1 to TRBJ2-5; weak D call: TRBD2 (5 bases). Germline V gene sequence: CDR1 DFQATT, CDR2 SNEGSKA (reference sequence). The CDR3 loop spans 13 amino acids. Trimming stripped 5 bases from V and 5 bases from J, with 15 bases between. CDR3 bases: TGCAGTGCTCCGCAACGAACTAGGGAGACCCAGTACTTC. This gives the protein CSAPQRTRETQYF.

This clonotype was seen a few times. The rearrangement uses TRBV20-1 and TRBJ1-5, with 12 bases lining up with TRBD1. Per germline, CDR1 DFQATT and CDR2 SNEGSKA (reference sequence). The CDR3 sequence is 14 residues long. The V gene end was trimmed by 7 bases and the J gene end by 7 bases; junction bases not matched to a gene: 8. The CDR3 DNA sequence: TGCAGTGTGGAGGGGACAGGGGGCGACCAGCCCCAGCATTTT. Translation: CSVEGTGGDQPQHF.

This clonotype has only a few counts. The J gene is TRBJ2-5, the V gene TRBV28, with D possibly being TRBD1 or TRBD2 (5 bases each). Trimming pared 10 bases from V and 5 bases from J, leaving 17 bases between. The CDR3 consists of 13 residues. CDR1 is MDHEN and CDR2 is SYDVKM in the germline V gene. In DNA, the CDR3 is TGTGCCATAGCAGAGGGGACGGCGGAGACCCAGTACTTC. Protein: CAIAEGTAETQYF. The full variable domain, completed using reference TRBV28 and TRBJ2-5, is DVKVTQSSRYLVKRTGEKVFLECVQDMDHENMFWYRQDPGLGLRLIYFSYDVKMKEKGDIPEGYSVSREKKERFSLILESASTNQTSMYLCAIAEGTAETQYFGPGTRLLVL.

This clonotype was counted between two and nine times. This chain uses TRBV10-3 with TRBJ1-1; 8 positions match TRBD1. The trim removed 8 bases at V and 5 bases at J, leaving 7 bases unmatched. The CDR3 consists of 13 residues. The germline CDR1 and CDR2 sequences are ENHRY and SYGVKD. The chain's CDR3 is CAIQGQGETEAFF. The CDR3 DNA reads as TGTGCCATCCAAGGACAGGGCGAGACTGAAGCTTTCTTT.

This clonotype was seen only a few times. The chain combines TRBV5-1 with TRBJ1-4; D gene unclear. Trimming took 4 bases from V and 3 from J, leaving 10 bases between them. This CDR3 contains 14 residues. Germline V gene sequence: CDR1 SGHRS, CDR2 YFSETQ. The CDR3 sequence: CASSVTGSNEKLFF. The CDR3 nucleotides read TGCGCCAGCAGCGTGACCGGCTCTAATGAAAAACTGTTTTTT.

A remark on this clonotype: An end of the junction does not agree with germline; a read error may underlie this. The chain links TRBV7-7 to TRBJ2-1; 7 nucleotides match TRBD1. The CDR3 extends over 15 amino acids. Germline V lookup: CDR1 SSHAT, CDR2 FNYEAQ (reference sequence). CDR3 amino acids: CASSLGGLTGEGQFF. As DNA, the CDR3 is TGTGCTAGCAGCTTAGGCGGCCTTACAGGGGAAGGTCAGTTCTTC.

This clonotype was detected ten times or more. The V call is TRBV4-2, the J call TRBJ2-7, with a possible D match to TRBD2 (6 bases). Looked up from germline, CDR1 is LGHNA and CDR2 is YNFKEQ. V was clipped by 2 bases and J by 1 base, with 9 bases between them. The CDR3 spans 14 residues. As DNA, the CDR3 is TGTGCCAGCAGCCAACTTAGCGGTTCCTACGAGCAGTACTTC. Translation gives CASSQLSGSYEQYF.

The sample holds a few counts of this clonotype. The chain couples TRBV7-2 to TRBJ1-2; TRBD1 aligns across 7 bases. The CDR3 sequence is 17 residues long. Germline V gene data show CDR1 as SGHTA and CDR2 as FQGNSA. J gave up 2 bases and V 5 bases, and 14 bases lay outside the gene matches. The DNA of the CDR3 is TGTGCCAGCAGCCCTCGGGGTAGGGGGCGCGGAAACTATGGCTACACCTTC. Translated, it gives CASSPRGRGRGNYGYTF.

This chain joins TRBV19 and TRBJ2-1; D not certain. Germline values: CDR1 LNHDA, CDR2 SQIVND (reference sequence). The CDR3 sequence is 11 residues long. The V gene lost 11 bases and the J gene lost 3 bases, with 8 bases spanning the gap. CDR3 loop: CAASDYNEQFF. As DNA, the CDR3 is TGTGCCGCCTCGGACTACAATGAGCAGTTCTTC.

The chain is built from TRBV5-6 and TRBJ2-3; D gene ambiguous. From germline, CDR1 is SGHDT and CDR2 YYEEEE. The CDR3 covers 14 residues. With 2 bases removed from V and 0 bases from J, the gap between germline ends came to 7 bases. The CDR3 sequence is CASSFGSSTDTQYF. CDR3 bases: TGTGCCAGCAGCTTTGGATCTAGCACAGATACGCAGTATTTT.

This clonotype was recorded at least ten times. J is TRBJ1-2 and V is TRBV5-1; possibly TRBD1 for D (6 bases). The germline gives CDR1 SGHRS, CDR2 YFSETQ. The CDR3 runs 15 residues. Trimming left V 0 bases short and J 3 bases short, with 12 bases between. CDR3 sequence reads: CASSLVTGGDYGYTF. The DNA for the CDR3 is TGCGCCAGCAGCTTGGTCACCGGGGGCGACTATGGCTACACCTTC.

The genes are TRBV20-1 and TRBJ1-3; D is uncertain. The germline V gene has CDR1 DFQATT and CDR2 SNEGSKA (reference sequence). V lost 0 bases, J lost 3 bases, and 9 bases lay in between. The CDR3 runs 14 residues. For the CDR3, the DNA is TGCAGTGCTAGAGATTCTTTGGTTGGAAACACCATATATTTT. Residues: CSARDSLVGNTIYF.

The V gene is TRBV7-9, the J gene TRBJ1-2, with 7 bases aligning to TRBD1. V was pared by 7 bases and J by 8 bases, with 13 bases of the junction left unmatched. Germline V gene lookup returns CDR1 SEHNR and CDR2 FQNEAQ (reference sequence). The length of the CDR3 is 14 residues. The CDR3 region is CASTLARLGGGYTF. Written as DNA, the CDR3 is TGTGCCAGCACCTTGGCCCGACTAGGGGGCGGCTACACCTTC.

The chain uses TRBV28 and TRBJ2-1; possibly TRBD2 for D (6 bases). Deletions cut 7 bases from V and 6 bases from J, with 22 bases between. There are 16 residues in the CDR3. The germline V gene has CDR1 MDHEN and CDR2 SYDVKM. The CDR3 region has the DNA TGTGCCAGCATTTCATCGCGGCTAGGGAGGCGCAATGAGCAGTTCTTC. Its translation: CASISSRLGRRNEQFF.

This clonotype was seen only a few times. The V and J genes are TRBV5-1 and TRBJ2-2; 7 positions match TRBD2. The V segment lost 1 base and the J segment 0 bases; nucleotides outside the gene matches: 6. The CDR3 covers 17 residues. Germline CDR1 is SGHRS and CDR2 is YFSETQ. The CDR3 loop is CASSLSSSGTNTGELFF. CDR3 DNA sequence: TGCGCCAGCAGCTTGTCGTCTAGCGGAACGAACACCGGGGAGCTGTTTTTT.

This clonotype was recorded a few times. V and J are TRBV5-1 and TRBJ2-5; the match to TRBD2 covers 11 bases. J lost 5 bases, V lost 4 bases, and 4 bases had no gene match. The CDR3 is 14 residues long. The germline V gene has CDR1 SGHRS and CDR2 YFSETQ. CDR3 DNA sequence: TGCGCCAGCAGCACTAGCGGGGGTTTGGAGACCCAGTACTTC. The encoded protein is CASSTSGGLETQYF. Combining the CDR3 with reference TRBV5-1 and TRBJ2-5 gives the whole variable domain KAGVTQTPRYLIKTRGQQVTLSCSPISGHRSVSWYQQTPGQGLQFLFEYFSETQRNKGNFPGRFSGRQFSNSRSEMNVSTLELGDSALYLCASSTSGGLETQYFGPGTRLLVL.

CDR3 loop: CASSIGPRTSGRYEQFF. The CDR3, as DNA: TGTGCCAGCAGCATCGGCCCACGGACTAGCGGGAGGTATGAGCAGTTCTTC. The genes are TRBV21-1 and TRBJ2-1; TRBD2 is taken as the D call from the table, unchecked against the DNA. TRBV21-1 is annotated as a pseudogene. This CDR3 is built from 17 residues.

The table lists this clonotype with a few counts. The chain joins TRBV6-1 to TRBJ1-1; unclear D gene. Germline V gives CDR1 MNHNS, CDR2 SASEGT. Deletions cut 4 bases from V and 0 bases from J, with 9 bases between. The CDR3 loop spans 14 amino acids. As DNA, the CDR3 is TGTGCCAGCAGTGCTGAGACTATGAACACTGAAGCTTTCTTT. Translated, it gives CASSAETMNTEAFF.

The CDR3 loop is CSALSASPETQYF. In DNA form, the CDR3 reads TGCAGTGCTCTCTCAGCTAGCCCAGAGACCCAGTACTTC. This chain uses TRBV20-1 with TRBJ2-5, with D tentatively TRBD2 (5 bases). CDR3 length equals 13 residues. Per the germline V gene, CDR1 is DFQATT and CDR2 is SNEGSKA (reference sequence). The V end lost 5 bases, the J end lost 4 bases, and 14 bases lay between the germline ends.

This clonotype was counted between two and nine times. The chain combines TRBV7-2 with TRBJ1-1, with no clear D. Germline CDR1 and CDR2: SGHTA and FQGNSA. This CDR3 region has 14 residues. With 3 bases removed from V and 0 bases from J, the gap between germline ends came to 8 bases. CDR3 protein: CASSFQIMNTEAFF. CDR3 coding DNA: TGTGCCAGCAGCTTCCAAATAATGAACACTGAAGCTTTCTTT.

This clonotype showed up many times. The genes are TRBV4-3 and TRBJ2-1, with D uncertain. Trimming pared 4 bases from V and 7 bases from J, leaving 14 bases between. The CDR3 contains 14 residues. Germline CDR1 LGHNA, CDR2 YSLEER. This CDR3 is CASSPRRVGNEQFF. CDR3 nucleotides: TGCGCCAGCAGCCCCCGACGCGTGGGGAATGAGCAGTTCTTC.